A selection of T cell receptor beta chains follows, all from one sample in a study of T cell changes during pregnancy in multiple sclerosis. Using immunoSEQ multiplex PCR, the repertoire was profiled, and TCRdb retains in-frame clones only, with some absent. Seen here are tens of thousands of clones, 80% to 95% observed once, and the top ten hold roughly 3%. The source was peripheral blood, collected in the third trimester of pregnancy. All receptors come from a female donor in good health, enrolled as a control in a pregnancy study. The CDR3 runs from the conserved cysteine through the conserved F or W. D genes are given only for firm matches. Not every row has a clone size; where given, it reads once, few, many or a size class.

d_call j_call clone_size v_call cdr3_aa cdr3_nt
. TRBJ1-4 . TRBV6-5 CASSYSGRGSGKLFF TGTGCCAGCAGTTACTCGGGCCGGGGATCGGGAAAACTGTTTTTT
TRBD1 TRBJ1-2 . TRBV2 CASTPGQGPRGYTF TGTGCCAGCACCCCGGGACAGGGACCGCGTGGCTACACCTTC
TRBD1 TRBJ1-5 once TRBV18 CASSTRGQGANQPQHF TGTGCCAGCTCCACAAGAGGACAGGGGGCTAATCAGCCCCAGCATTTT
TRBD2 TRBJ2-1 . TRBV7-2 CASSLLAGGYNEQFF TGTGCCAGCAGCTTATTAGCGGGAGGGTACAATGAGCAGTTCTTC
TRBD2 TRBJ2-1 . TRBV5-4 CASSPGGLAGGNNEQFF TGTGCCAGCAGCCCGGGTGGACTAGCGGGAGGGAACAATGAGCAGTTCTTC
. TRBJ1-2 once TRBV28 CASSLGQNYGYTF TGTGCCAGCAGCCTCGGACAAAACTATGGCTACACCTTC
TRBD2 TRBJ2-1 . TRBV4-1 CASSQDGAGEYNEQFF TGCGCCAGCAGCCAAGATGGAGCGGGGGAGTACAATGAGCAGTTCTTC
. TRBJ2-5 . TRBV11-2 CASSLGTPGRGDRETQYF TGTGCCAGCAGCTTAGGGACTCCAGGGAGGGGGGATCGGGAGACCCAGTACTTC
TRBD2 TRBJ2-7 . TRBV7-2 CASSLRLAGGDEQYF TGTGCCAGCAGCTTGCGACTAGCGGGAGGGGACGAGCAGTACTTC
. TRBJ2-7 . TRBV5-6 CASSWGTELYEQYF TGTGCCAGCAGCTGGGGGACTGAACTTTACGAGCAGTACTTC
. TRBJ2-2 once TRBV28 CASSLLLEQKFTGELFF TGTGCCAGCAGTTTATTGTTAGAACAGAAATTCACCGGGGAGCTGTTTTTT
. TRBJ2-1 once TRBV9 CASSPSGRDEQFF TGTGCCAGCAGCCCTTCGGGGAGAGATGAGCAGTTCTTC
TRBD2 TRBJ2-1 . TRBV10-3 CAISGLAAYNEQFF TGTGCCATCAGTGGACTAGCGGCCTACAATGAGCAGTTCTTC
. TRBJ1-2 . TRBV6-5 CASSYSTGYGYTF TGTGCCAGCAGTTACTCGACGGGGTATGGCTACACCTTC
. TRBJ1-6 . TRBV28 CASSYQESSYNSPLHF TGTGCCAGCTCCTATCAAGAGAGCTCCTATAATTCACCCCTCCACTTT
TRBD1 TRBJ1-3 . TRBV7-8 CASSLTGTASGNTIYF TGTGCCAGCAGCCTTACCGGGACAGCCTCTGGAAACACCATATATTTT
. TRBJ2-2 . TRBV7-2 CASSPYYGELFF TGTGCCAGCAGCCCCTACTACGGGGAGCTGTTTTTT
. TRBJ1-5 . TRBV19 CASSIGAGRRNQPQHF TGTGCCAGTAGTATAGGAGCAGGGAGGCGCAATCAGCCCCAGCATTTT
TRBD1 TRBJ1-2 . TRBV5-6 CASSLLDRAFYGYTF TGTGCCAGCAGCTTATTGGACAGGGCGTTCTATGGCTACACCTTC
. TRBJ1-1 . TRBV4-3 CASSQEKRDSNTEAFF TGCGCCAGCAGCCAAGAAAAGAGGGACTCGAACACTGAAGCTTTCTTT
. TRBJ2-3 . TRBV13 CASSSRQGGADTQYF TGTGCCAGCAGCTCCCGCCAGGGGGGTGCAGATACGCAGTATTTT
. TRBJ2-7 . TRBV16 CASSLDSYEQYF TGTGCCAGCAGCCTGGACAGCTACGAGCAGTACTTC
TRBD2 TRBJ2-7 . TRBV30 CAWSVPRWLAGSYEQYF TGTGCCTGGAGTGTACCCCGTTGGCTAGCGGGCTCTTACGAGCAGTACTTC
. TRBJ1-5 . TRBV6-6 CASSFHRGGKQPQHF TGTGCCAGCAGTTTCCATAGGGGAGGTAAACAGCCCCAGCATTTT
. TRBJ1-5 few TRBV28 CASSLPGQPQHF TGTGCCAGCAGTTTACCGGGGCAGCCCCAGCATTTT
. TRBJ2-7 . TRBV9 CASSVRDTAYEQYF TGTGCCAGCAGCGTCCGGGACACTGCCTACGAGCAGTACTTC
. TRBJ2-7 . TRBV2 CARGWGSSYEQYF TGTGCCCGCGGGTGGGGTTCTTCCTACGAGCAGTACTTC
. TRBJ1-1 . TRBV27 CASSLLGGPNTEAFF TGTGCCAGCAGTTTATTGGGAGGGCCGAACACTGAAGCTTTCTTT
TRBD1 TRBJ1-1 . TRBV25-1 CASSEYGTGGLATEAFF TGTGCCAGCAGTGAATATGGGACAGGGGGCCTAGCCACTGAAGCTTTCTTT
. TRBJ2-5 . TRBV6-5 CASNRETQYF TGTGCCAGCAACAGGGAGACCCAGTACTTC
TRBD1 TRBJ1-1 . TRBV2 CASSPDRGNTEAFF TGTGCCAGCAGCCCGGACAGGGGGAACACTGAAGCTTTCTTT
. TRBJ2-3 . TRBV5-6 CASSYGISDTQYF TGTGCCAGCAGCTACGGGATATCGGATACGCAGTATTTT
TRBD1 TRBJ2-1 . TRBV7-6 CASSMWDRANNEQFF TGTGCCAGCAGCATGTGGGACAGGGCAAACAATGAGCAGTTCTTC
. TRBJ2-5 . TRBV7-9 CASRNKEAGLGETQYF TGTGCCAGCAGAAACAAAGAGGCGGGGTTGGGAGAGACCCAGTACTTC
TRBD1 TRBJ1-1 . TRBV7-9 CASSLRTGGSTEAFF TGTGCCAGCAGCCTTAGGACAGGGGGCAGCACTGAAGCTTTCTTT
. TRBJ1-2 . TRBV5-4 CASSLQVYGYTF TGTGCCAGCAGCTTACAGGTTTACGGCTACACCTTC
. TRBJ2-1 . TRBV12-5 CASGPLGGEQFF TGTGCTAGTGGCCCGTTGGGAGGTGAGCAGTTCTTC
. TRBJ1-5 . TRBV7-9 CASSLEGVAFGQPQHF TGTGCCAGCAGCTTAGAGGGGGTGGCGTTCGGTCAGCCCCAGCATTTT
. TRBJ1-3 . TRBV11-2 CASSLGNRMSGNTIYF TGTGCCAGCAGCTTGGGGAACAGGATGTCTGGAAACACCATATATTTT
TRBD1 TRBJ1-2 . TRBV7-2 CASSSLTGMVSRDGYTF TGTGCCAGCAGCTCATTGACAGGGATGGTATCCCGGGATGGCTACACCTTC
TRBD1 TRBJ1-2 . TRBV9 CASSVSNTGEGYTF TGTGCCAGCAGCGTCTCCAATACAGGGGAGGGCTACACCTTC
. TRBJ2-2 . TRBV19 CASSARTPPAVELFF TGTGCCAGTAGTGCTCGGACACCACCGGCCGTGGAGCTGTTTTTT
. TRBJ1-2 . TRBV28 CASTRGGARANYGYTF TGTGCCAGCACCCGGGGGGGGGCGCGAGCTAACTATGGCTACACCTTC
. TRBJ2-2 . TRBV6-1 CASSENSGVGELFF TGTGCCAGCAGTGAAAATTCCGGAGTCGGGGAGCTGTTTTTT
TRBD2 TRBJ2-1 once TRBV27 CASSLLAGGPIGNEQFF TGTGCCAGCAGTTTATTGGCGGGAGGGCCTATTGGAAATGAGCAGTTCTTC
TRBD2 TRBJ2-1 . TRBV6-4 CASSDSLAAHNEQFF TGTGCCAGCAGTGACTCACTAGCGGCGCACAATGAGCAGTTCTTC